The next 28 T cell receptor beta chains were all read from a single sample in a study of identifying expanded T cells in peripheral blood. Assay used: immunoSEQ multiplex PCR; TCRdb lists only in-frame clones, some missing. Among about 91,000 clones listed, roughly 88% were seen once. The sequencing input was blood. Receptors were obtained from a person between 18 and 75 years old in good health.

This chain connects TRBV5-1 to TRBJ2-2; D is possibly TRBD1 (6 bases). The CDR3 extends over 17 amino acids. Deletions cut 2 bases from V and 1 base from J, with 15 bases between. Germline-derived CDR1 and CDR2 are SGHRS and YFSETQ. The DNA for the CDR3 is TGCGCCAGCAGCTTCCGGGGCAGGGGAATGAACACCGGGGAGCTGTTTTTT. Translation gives CASSFRGRGMNTGELFF. Based on the CDR3 plus reference TRBV5-1 and TRBJ2-2, the full variable domain is KAGVTQTPRYLIKTRGQQVTLSCSPISGHRSVSWYQQTPGQGLQFLFEYFSETQRNKGNFPGRFSGRQFSNSRSEMNVSTLELGDSALYLCASSFRGRGMNTGELFFGEGSRLTVL.

This chain links TRBV5-1 with TRBJ2-5; 11 bases fit TRBD1. This CDR3 contains 15 residues. The ends lost 3 bases at V and 2 bases at J; junction bases unmatched: 3. Germline V gene data show CDR1 as SGHRS and CDR2 as YFSETQ. This CDR3 reads CASSSGTGGQETQYF. The CDR3 DNA sequence: TGCGCCAGCAGCTCGGGGACAGGGGGGCAAGAGACCCAGTACTTC. The full variable domain, completed using reference TRBV5-1 and TRBJ2-5, is KAGVTQTPRYLIKTRGQQVTLSCSPISGHRSVSWYQQTPGQGLQFLFEYFSETQRNKGNFPGRFSGRQFSNSRSEMNVSTLELGDSALYLCASSSGTGGQETQYFGPGTRLLVL.

The chain uses TRBV6-5 and TRBJ2-7; TRBD1 matches 8 bases. This CDR3 is 13 amino acids long. V was clipped by 6 bases and J by 6 bases; unmatched bases: 7. Germline CDR1 is MNHEY and CDR2 is SVGAGI. The CDR3 bases are TGTGCCAGCAGGATTTTGGACAGGGCCGAGCAGTACTTC. Translation: CASRILDRAEQYF.

V usage is TRBV5-1 and J usage is TRBJ2-2; TRBD2 is a possible D gene (6 bases). V dropped 0 bases and J dropped 1 base, with 13 bases sitting between them. Looked up from germline, CDR1 is SGHRS and CDR2 is YFSETQ. This CDR3 comprises 17 residues. The CDR3 is CASSLGSRAGNTGELFF. CDR3 nucleotide sequence: TGCGCCAGCAGCTTGGGTAGTAGAGCGGGGAACACCGGGGAGCTGTTTTTT.

This clone showed up just once. This chain connects TRBV2 to TRBJ1-5, with TRBD1 identical over 8 bases. The CDR3 has 14 residues. Germline values: CDR1 SNHLY, CDR2 FYNNEI. Trimming at V came to 5 bases and at J to 9 bases, leaving 9 bases not matched to a gene. CDR3 nucleotide sequence: TGTGCCAGCAGTCCCACAGGGGGGAACCCGCCCCAGCATTTT. This encodes CASSPTGGNPPQHF. Together with reference TRBV2 and TRBJ1-5, the CDR3 gives the full variable domain: EPEVTQTPSHQVTQMGQEVILRCVPISNHLYFYWYRQILGQKVEFLVSFYNNEISEKSEIFDDQFSVERPDGSNFTLKIRSTKLEDSAMYFCASSPTGGNPPQHFGDGTRLSIL.

The J gene is TRBJ2-7, the V gene TRBV6-1; TRBD1 agrees at 12 bases. V lost 1 base and J lost 6; bases outside the gene matches: 4. The CDR3 runs to 15 residues. The germline V gene has CDR1 MNHNS and CDR2 SASEGT. The CDR3 spells CASSEVLGQGAEQYF. CDR3 nucleotide sequence: TGTGCCAGCAGTGAAGTGTTGGGACAGGGGGCCGAGCAGTACTTC.

This chain connects TRBV29-1 to TRBJ1-3; D is perhaps TRBD1 (5 bases). Germline V lookup: CDR1 SQVTM, CDR2 ANQGSEA. The CDR3 length is 12 residues. Trimming took 7 bases from V and 2 from J, leaving 9 bases between them. The CDR3 DNA follows: TGCAGCGGTGGGACTCCTGGAAACACCATATATTTT. Encoded protein: CSGGTPGNTIYF.

The chain carries TRBV28 and TRBJ2-7; TRBD2 is a possible D gene (5 bases). The V and J ends lost 3 bases and 3 bases respectively, with 6 bases between them. Germline V gene data show CDR1 as MDHEN and CDR2 as SYDVKM. This CDR3 region has 12 residues. The CDR3, as DNA: TGTGCCAGCAGTTTTGCGGGCTACGAGCAGTACTTC. Its protein product is CASSFAGYEQYF.

Remarks on this clone: An end of the junction differs from the germline gene, which may be a read error. The chain is built from TRBV5-6 and TRBJ2-3, with 8 nucleotides matching TRBD2. CDR3 length: 14 amino acids. Germline V gene sequence: CDR1 SGHDT, CDR2 YYEEEE. The CDR3 DNA reads TGTGCCAGCACCCAGCGGGAGTTCACAGGTACGCAGTATTTT. It encodes CASTQREFTGTQYF. Together with reference TRBV5-6 and TRBJ2-3, the CDR3 gives the full variable domain: DAGVTQSPTHLIKTRGQQVTLRCSPKSGHDTVSWYQQALGQGPQFIFQYYEEEERQRGNFPDRFSGHQFPNYSSELNVNALLLGDSALYLCASTQREFTGTQYFGPGTRLTVL.

In the case of this clone: At one of its ends the junction is not consistent with the germline gene, which may arise from a read error. The rearrangement uses TRBV2 and TRBJ1-4; D is unclear. The CDR3 is 10 residues long. CDR1 is SNHLY, CDR2 FYNNEI, per germline. CDR3 amino acids: CASTPRKTVF. DNA of the CDR3: TGTGCCAGCACGCCCCGAAAAACTGTTTTT.

The chain couples TRBV4-1 to TRBJ2-7; tentative D call: TRBD2 (6 bases). The ends were cut back, 4 bases at V and 3 bases at J, with 13 bases in the middle. CDR3 length equals 14 residues. Germline assignment: CDR1 MGHRA and CDR2 YSYEKL. The CDR3 sequence: CASSRDLYLYEQYF. For the CDR3, the DNA is TGCGCCAGCAGCCGGGACTTATACCTCTACGAGCAGTACTTC.

The V and J genes are TRBV9 and TRBJ2-2, with TRBD2 matching over 8 bases. With V trimmed by 3 bases and J by 4 bases, 5 bases remained unmatched. The CDR3 length is 15 residues. Germline loops: CDR1 SGDLS, CDR2 YYNGEE. The CDR3 reads CASSESGSLTGELFF. The CDR3, as DNA: TGTGCCAGCAGCGAGAGCGGGAGCCTCACCGGGGAGCTGTTTTTT.

The chain links TRBV11-1 to TRBJ2-5; D is possibly TRBD2 (5 bases). Trimming pared 3 bases from V and 4 bases from J, leaving 9 bases between. This CDR3 contains 13 residues. Looked up from germline, CDR1 is SGHAT and CDR2 is FQDESV (reference sequence). Here the CDR3 reads CASSFGSLETQYF. DNA of the CDR3: TGTGCCAGCAGCTTTGGGAGTTTAGAGACCCAGTACTTC.

The chain couples TRBV28 to TRBJ2-1; D perhaps matches TRBD2 (6 bases). Germline V gene data show CDR1 as MDHEN and CDR2 as SYDVKM. This CDR3 is built from 15 residues. V gave up 3 bases and J gave up 6 bases, with 15 bases separating them. The DNA of the CDR3 is TGTGCCAGCAGTTTCAGCGGACGGGGGTCCAATGAGCAGTTCTTC. It is translated as CASSFSGRGSNEQFF.

The chain links TRBV7-9 to TRBJ1-1; 8 bases match TRBD1. The CDR3 consists of 15 residues. After removal of 5 bases from V and 0 bases from J, the junction contained 5 bases not matched to a gene. CDR1 SEHNR and CDR2 FQNEAQ come from the germline V gene (reference sequence). CDR3 nucleotides: TGTGCCAGCAGCGGACAGGGCGTAATGAACACTGAAGCTTTCTTT. Translating it yields CASSGQGVMNTEAFF.

The chain couples TRBV7-6 to TRBJ1-3; 8 bases line up with TRBD1. J gave up 3 bases and V 5 bases, and 6 bases lay outside the gene matches. The CDR3 length is 15 residues. CDR1 and CDR2 from the germline V gene are SGHVS and FNYEAQ. CDR3 nucleotide sequence: TGTGCCAGCAGCGCAGGGGGCCTACATGGAAACACCATATATTTT. Translation gives CASSAGGLHGNTIYF.

This clone was seen once. The J gene is TRBJ2-3, the V gene TRBV6-1, with D perhaps matching TRBD1 (6 bases). Germline V gene lookup returns CDR1 MNHNS and CDR2 SASEGT. The germline V and J ends were trimmed by 4 bases and 2 bases, with 7 bases remaining between them. There are 13 residues in the CDR3. CDR3 bases: TGTGCCAGCAGTGGGGACAACACAGATACGCAGTATTTT. Amino acid sequence: CASSGDNTDTQYF.

This chain joins TRBV7-8 and TRBJ2-3; TRBD1 aligns across 9 bases. This CDR3 is built from 15 residues. The V gene end was trimmed by 5 bases and the J gene end by 7 bases; junction bases not matched to a gene: 10. Germline V gene data show CDR1 as SGHVS and CDR2 as FQNEAQ. CDR3 nucleotide sequence: TGTGCCAGCAGCCTCGAGACAGGGGGTGATTATACGCAGTATTTT. Its protein is CASSLETGGDYTQYF.

V gene TRBV2 combines with J gene TRBJ2-5, with D uncertain. Looked up from germline, CDR1 is SNHLY and CDR2 is FYNNEI. Trimming cost V 5 bases and J 9 bases, with 10 bases left between them. This CDR3 has 11 amino acids. The DNA of the CDR3 is TGTGCCAGCAGTTACGGTGAGGCCCAGTACTTC. As protein: CASSYGEAQYF.

This chain uses TRBV5-1 with TRBJ2-7; 10 bases map to TRBD1. The germline V gene has CDR1 SGHRS and CDR2 YFSETQ. The CDR3 contains 14 residues. Germline trimming cut 4 bases from V and 2 bases from J; bases unmatched to any gene: 3. The CDR3 reads CASSPGQGAYEQYF. CDR3 nucleotides: TGCGCCAGCAGCCCCGGACAGGGGGCCTACGAGCAGTACTTC.

The V gene is TRBV9, the J gene TRBJ2-3; 9 bases align to TRBD1. The length of the CDR3 is 15 residues. The V and J ends lost 5 bases and 4 bases, in that order; junction bases with no gene match: 8. The germline V gene has CDR1 SGDLS and CDR2 YYNGEE. The CDR3 here is CASSVRDRAADTQYF. CDR3 nucleotide sequence: TGTGCCAGCAGTGTCCGGGACAGGGCGGCAGATACGCAGTATTTT.

The chain is built from TRBV7-9 and TRBJ2-7; D possibly uses TRBD1 or TRBD2 (5 bases each). The CDR3 has 17 residues. CDR1 is SEHNR, CDR2 FQNEAQ, per germline (reference sequence). Deletions cut 2 bases from V and 0 bases from J, with 17 bases between. CDR3: CASSLSRSRDHSYEQYF. CDR3 bases: TGTGCCAGCAGCTTATCTCGGAGCCGGGACCACTCCTACGAGCAGTACTTC.

The chain employs TRBV29-1 and TRBJ2-5, with D perhaps assigned TRBD1 or TRBD2 (6 bases each). The CDR3 extends over 12 amino acids. V shed 4 bases and J shed 4 bases, with 10 bases lying between them. Germline V gene sequence: CDR1 SQVTM, CDR2 ANQGSEA. The CDR3 DNA reads as TGCAGCGTTGTACGGGGGCGAGAGACCCAGTACTTC. This gives the protein CSVVRGRETQYF.

The chain employs TRBV4-2 and TRBJ2-1; 7 bases are a match to TRBD2. The V gene's germline CDR1 is LGHNA and CDR2 YNFKEQ. This CDR3 has 16 amino acids. The V gene end was trimmed by 0 bases and the J gene end by 4 bases; junction bases not matched to a gene: 6. As DNA, the CDR3 is TGTGCCAGCAGCCAAGATACCGGGACTATATACAATGAGCAGTTCTTC. It codes for CASSQDTGTIYNEQFF.

The J gene is TRBJ2-7, the V gene TRBV5-6; a possible D gene is TRBD1 (5 bases). Trimming cost V 4 bases and J 3 bases, with 11 bases left between them. This CDR3 is 13 amino acids long. Germline values: CDR1 SGHDT, CDR2 YYEEEE. The CDR3 DNA reads as TGTGCCAGCAGCCGACCCGACAGCTACGAGCAGTACTTC. This sequence encodes CASSRPDSYEQYF.

The chain has TRBV7-9 and TRBJ2-2; unclear D gene. Germline CDR1 is SEHNR and CDR2 is FQNEAQ (reference sequence). CDR3 length: 14 residues. Trimming removed 5 bases at V and 6 bases at J, with 13 bases between. The CDR3 protein is CASSQFRGSGELFF. CDR3 sequence (DNA): TGTGCCAGCAGCCAGTTTCGCGGCTCCGGGGAGCTGTTTTTT. The full variable domain, with the rest looked up from reference TRBV7-9 and TRBJ2-2, is DTGVSQNPRHKITKRGQNVTFRCDPISEHNRLYWYRQTLGQGPEFLTYFQNEAQLEKSRLLSDRFSAERPKGSFSTLEIQRTEQGDSAMYLCASSQFRGSGELFFGEGSRLTVL.

The rearrangement uses TRBV6-1 and TRBJ1-2; D possibly corresponds to TRBD1 (5 bases). Germline V CDR1 and CDR2: MNHNS, SASEGT. V lost 7 bases to trimming and J lost 4 bases, with 10 bases between them. The CDR3 loop spans 12 amino acids. CDR3 nucleotide sequence: TGTGCCAGCATTACAGGTCCCTATGGCTACACCTTC. The encoded protein is CASITGPYGYTF.

The chain has TRBV5-4 and TRBJ2-1; TRBD1 aligns across 11 bases. Germline-derived CDR1 and CDR2 are SGHNT and YYREEE (reference sequence). The CDR3 contains 15 residues. V shed 3 bases and J 7 bases; nucleotides not matched to a gene: 6. CDR3 sequence (DNA): TGTGCCAGCAGCTCCGGACAGGGGGCTTTAAATGAGCAGTTCTTC. This gives the protein CASSSGQGALNEQFF. The whole variable domain, filled in from reference TRBV5-4 and TRBJ2-1, reads ETGVTQSPTHLIKTRGQQVTLRCSSQSGHNTVSWYQQALGQGPQFIFQYYREEENGRGNFPPRFSGLQFPNYSSELNVNALELDDSALYLCASSSGQGALNEQFFGPGTRLTVL.